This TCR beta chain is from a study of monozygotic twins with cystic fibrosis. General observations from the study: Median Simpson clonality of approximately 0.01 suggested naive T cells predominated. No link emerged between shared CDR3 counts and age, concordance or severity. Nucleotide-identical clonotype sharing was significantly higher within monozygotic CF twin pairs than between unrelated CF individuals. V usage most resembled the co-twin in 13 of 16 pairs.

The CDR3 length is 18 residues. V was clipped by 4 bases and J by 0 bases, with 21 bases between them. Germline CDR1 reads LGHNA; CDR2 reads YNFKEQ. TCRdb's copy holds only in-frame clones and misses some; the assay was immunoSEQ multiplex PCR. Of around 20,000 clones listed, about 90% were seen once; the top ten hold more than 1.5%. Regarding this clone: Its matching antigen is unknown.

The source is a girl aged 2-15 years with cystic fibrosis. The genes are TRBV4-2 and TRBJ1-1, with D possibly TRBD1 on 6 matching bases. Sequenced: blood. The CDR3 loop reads CASSLRDILSGMNTEAFF. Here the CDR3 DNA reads TGTGCCAGCAGCCTGAGGGACATCCTAAGTGGGATGAACACTGAAGCTTTCTTT.